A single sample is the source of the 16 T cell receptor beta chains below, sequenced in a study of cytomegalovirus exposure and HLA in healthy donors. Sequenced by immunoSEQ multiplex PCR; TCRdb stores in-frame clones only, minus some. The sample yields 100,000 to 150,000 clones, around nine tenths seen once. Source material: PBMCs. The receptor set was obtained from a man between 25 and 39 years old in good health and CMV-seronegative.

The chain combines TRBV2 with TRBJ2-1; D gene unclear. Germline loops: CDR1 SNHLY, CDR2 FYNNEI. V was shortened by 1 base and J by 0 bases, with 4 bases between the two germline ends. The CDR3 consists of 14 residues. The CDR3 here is CASSEDYSYNEQFF. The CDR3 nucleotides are TGTGCCAGCAGTGAAGATTACTCCTACAATGAGCAGTTCTTC.

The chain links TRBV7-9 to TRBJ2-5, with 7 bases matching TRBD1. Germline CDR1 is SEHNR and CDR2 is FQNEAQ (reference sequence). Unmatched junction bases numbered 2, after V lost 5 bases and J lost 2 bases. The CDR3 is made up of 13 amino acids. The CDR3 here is CASSLGQQETQYF. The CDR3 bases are TGTGCCAGCAGCCTGGGACAGCAAGAGACCCAGTACTTC.

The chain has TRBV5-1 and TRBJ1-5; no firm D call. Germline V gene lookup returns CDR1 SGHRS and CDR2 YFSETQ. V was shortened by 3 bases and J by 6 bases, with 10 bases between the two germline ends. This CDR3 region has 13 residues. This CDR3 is CASSYSSGQPQHF. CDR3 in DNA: TGCGCCAGCAGCTACAGTAGCGGTCAGCCCCAGCATTTT.

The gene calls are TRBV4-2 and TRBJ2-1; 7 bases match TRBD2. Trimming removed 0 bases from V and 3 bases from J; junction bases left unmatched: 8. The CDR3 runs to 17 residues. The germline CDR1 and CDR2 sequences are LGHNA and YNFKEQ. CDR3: CASSQEYSSGRYNEQFF. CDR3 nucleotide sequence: TGTGCCAGCAGCCAAGAGTATTCTAGCGGTCGCTACAATGAGCAGTTCTTC.

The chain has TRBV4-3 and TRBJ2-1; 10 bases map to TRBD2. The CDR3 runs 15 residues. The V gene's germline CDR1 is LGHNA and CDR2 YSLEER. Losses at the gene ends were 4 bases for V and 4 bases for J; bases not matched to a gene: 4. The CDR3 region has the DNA TGCGCCAGCAGCCCCGGGACTAGCGATTACAATGAGCAGTTCTTC. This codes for CASSPGTSDYNEQFF.

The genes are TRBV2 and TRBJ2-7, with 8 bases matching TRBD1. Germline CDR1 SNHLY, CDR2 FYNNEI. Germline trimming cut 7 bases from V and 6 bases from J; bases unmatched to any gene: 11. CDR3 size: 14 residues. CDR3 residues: CASNRDRIQSEQYF. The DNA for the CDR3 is TGTGCCAGCAATCGGGACAGGATCCAGAGCGAGCAGTACTTC.

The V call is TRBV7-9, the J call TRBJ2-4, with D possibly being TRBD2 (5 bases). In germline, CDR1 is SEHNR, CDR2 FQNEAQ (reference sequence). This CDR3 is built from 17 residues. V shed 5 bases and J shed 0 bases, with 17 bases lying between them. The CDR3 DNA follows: TGTGCCAGCAGCAATCGAGAGCGGAGCTTAGCCAAAAACATTCAGTACTTC. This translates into CASSNRERSLAKNIQYF.

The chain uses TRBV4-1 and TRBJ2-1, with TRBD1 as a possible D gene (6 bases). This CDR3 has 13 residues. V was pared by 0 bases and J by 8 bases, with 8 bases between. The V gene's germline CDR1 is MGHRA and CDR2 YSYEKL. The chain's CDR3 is CASSQDPGDEQFF. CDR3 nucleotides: TGCGCCAGCAGCCAAGATCCAGGGGATGAGCAGTTCTTC.

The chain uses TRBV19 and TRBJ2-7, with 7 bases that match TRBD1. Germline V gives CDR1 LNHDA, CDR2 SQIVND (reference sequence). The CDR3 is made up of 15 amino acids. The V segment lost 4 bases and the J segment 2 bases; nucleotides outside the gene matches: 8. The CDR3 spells CASSTTGKNAYEQYF. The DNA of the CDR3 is TGTGCCAGTAGTACGACAGGGAAGAACGCCTACGAGCAGTACTTC.

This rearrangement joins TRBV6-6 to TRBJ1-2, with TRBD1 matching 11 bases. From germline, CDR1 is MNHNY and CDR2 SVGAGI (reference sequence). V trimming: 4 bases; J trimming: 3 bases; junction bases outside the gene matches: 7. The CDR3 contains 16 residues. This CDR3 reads CASSSPRTGGDYGYTF. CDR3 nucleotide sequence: TGTGCCAGCAGTTCCCCCAGGACAGGGGGCGACTATGGCTACACCTTC.

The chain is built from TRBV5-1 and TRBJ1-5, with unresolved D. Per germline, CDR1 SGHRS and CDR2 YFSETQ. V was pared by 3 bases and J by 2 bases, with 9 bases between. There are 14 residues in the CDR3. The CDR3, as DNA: TGCGCCAGCAGCTGGGAGGGTGGCAATCAGCCCCAGCATTTT. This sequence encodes CASSWEGGNQPQHF.

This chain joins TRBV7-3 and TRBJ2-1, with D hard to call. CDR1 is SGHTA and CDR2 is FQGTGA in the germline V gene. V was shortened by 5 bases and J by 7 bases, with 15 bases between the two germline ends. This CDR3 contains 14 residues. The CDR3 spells CASSPSLLRNEQFF. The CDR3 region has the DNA TGTGCCAGCAGCCCATCCCTATTGCGGAATGAGCAGTTCTTC.

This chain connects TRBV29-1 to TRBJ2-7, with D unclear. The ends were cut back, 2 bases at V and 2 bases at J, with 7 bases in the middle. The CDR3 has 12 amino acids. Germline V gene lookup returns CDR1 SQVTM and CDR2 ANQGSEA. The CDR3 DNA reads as TGCAGCGTTGAATCTACAGCCTACGAGCAGTACTTC. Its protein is CSVESTAYEQYF.

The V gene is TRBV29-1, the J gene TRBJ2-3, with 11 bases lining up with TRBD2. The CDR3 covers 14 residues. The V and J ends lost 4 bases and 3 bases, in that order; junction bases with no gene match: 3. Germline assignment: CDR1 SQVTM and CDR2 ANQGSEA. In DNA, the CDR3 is TGCAGCGTTGCTAGCGGGAGGCGGACAGATACGCAGTATTTT. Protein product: CSVASGRRTDTQYF.

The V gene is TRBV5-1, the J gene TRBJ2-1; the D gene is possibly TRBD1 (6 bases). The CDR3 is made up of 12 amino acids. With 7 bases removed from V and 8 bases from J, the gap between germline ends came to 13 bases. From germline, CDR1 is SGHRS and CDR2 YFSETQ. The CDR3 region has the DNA TGCGCCAGCCGCGCTTGGACAGATGAGCAGTTCTTC. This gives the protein CASRAWTDEQFF. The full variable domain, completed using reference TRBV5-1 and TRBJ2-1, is KAGVTQTPRYLIKTRGQQVTLSCSPISGHRSVSWYQQTPGQGLQFLFEYFSETQRNKGNFPGRFSGRQFSNSRSEMNVSTLELGDSALYLCASRAWTDEQFFGPGTRLTVL.

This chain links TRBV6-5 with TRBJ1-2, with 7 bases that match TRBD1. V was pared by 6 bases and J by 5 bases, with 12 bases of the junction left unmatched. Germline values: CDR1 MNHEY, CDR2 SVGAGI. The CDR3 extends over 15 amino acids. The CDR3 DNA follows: TGTGCCAGCAGCTCCCCCACGACAGGGTATTATGGCTACACCTTC. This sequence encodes CASSSPTTGYYGYTF.